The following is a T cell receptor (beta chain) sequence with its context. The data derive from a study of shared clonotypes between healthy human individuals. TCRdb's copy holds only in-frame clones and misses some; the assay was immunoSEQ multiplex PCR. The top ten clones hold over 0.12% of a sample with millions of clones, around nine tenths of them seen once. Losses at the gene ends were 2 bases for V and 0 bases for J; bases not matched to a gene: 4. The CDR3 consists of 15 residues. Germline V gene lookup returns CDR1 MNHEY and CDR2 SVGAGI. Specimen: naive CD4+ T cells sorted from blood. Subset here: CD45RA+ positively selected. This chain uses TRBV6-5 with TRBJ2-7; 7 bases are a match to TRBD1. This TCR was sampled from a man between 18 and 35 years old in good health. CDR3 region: CASSYVGTASYEQYF. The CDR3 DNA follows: TGTGCCAGCAGTTACGTGGGGACAGCCTCCTACGAGCAGTACTTC.